The 24 T cell receptor beta chains listed next were all sequenced from one sample in a study of spatial heterogeneity in lung cancer. TCRdb passed the 5' RACE reads through MiXCR, listing each CDR3 protein once. The data contain about 120,000 distinct CDR3 sequences, more than 10% of them singletons. The time point is: blood at routine non-recurrence follow-up after resection. Unsorted whole RNA samples from tumor, nontumor lung or frozen PBMC were sequenced. The specimen was PBMCs, collected at follow-up. Receptors were obtained from a male donor with early-stage non-small cell lung cancer.

In its sample, this clonotype was seen many times. V and J are TRBV20-1 and TRBJ1-5; D is uncertain. The germline V and J ends were trimmed by 3 bases and 0 bases, with 15 bases remaining between them. The CDR3 extends over 16 amino acids. The germline CDR1 and CDR2 sequences are DFQATT and SNEGSKA (reference sequence). CDR3 amino acids: CSASRRVLDSNQPQHF. CDR3 nucleotide sequence: TGCAGTGCTAGTAGGAGGGTTTTAGATAGCAATCAGCCCCAGCATTTT.

This clonotype was recorded many times. The chain carries TRBV3-1 and TRBJ2-7; TRBD2 agrees at 7 bases. The junction had 4 bases not matched to a gene; V was cut back by 4 bases and J by 4 bases. This CDR3 region has 13 residues. CDR1 LGHDT and CDR2 YNNKEL come from the germline V gene (reference sequence). This chain's CDR3 is CASSLERGYEQYF. The CDR3 nucleotides read TGTGCCAGCAGCCTTGAGCGGGGTTACGAGCAGTACTTC.

This clonotype was recorded a few times. The rearrangement links TRBV12-3 or TRBV12-4 to TRBJ1-6; D not certain. V was clipped by 5 bases and J by 9 bases, with 11 bases between them. This CDR3 is 13 amino acids long. CDR3 loop: CASSMRDGSPLHF. For the CDR3, the DNA is TGTGCCAGCAGTATGAGGGATGGTTCACCCCTCCACTTT.

This clonotype came up a few times. The rearrangement links TRBV19 to TRBJ2-3; 10 bases are shared with TRBD2. Germline loops: CDR1 LNHDA, CDR2 SQIVND (reference sequence). With V trimmed by 4 bases and J by 1 base, 5 bases remained unmatched. This CDR3 contains 16 residues. The CDR3 bases are TGTGCCAGTAGTACCACCGGGACTAGCGGCACAGATACGCAGTATTTT. Translated, it gives CASSTTGTSGTDTQYF.

This clonotype was counted between two and nine times. V and J are TRBV20-1 and TRBJ1-1; D is undetermined. Germline assignment: CDR1 DFQATT and CDR2 SNEGSKA (reference sequence). This CDR3 spans 13 amino acids. CDR3 DNA: TGCGCTGCTCTCGTCAATTCCAACACTGAAGCTTTCTTT. Translated: CAALVNSNTEAFF.

In this sample, this clonotype turned up a few times. The chain joins TRBV29-1 to TRBJ1-2; tentative D call: TRBD1 (5 bases). The germline CDR1 and CDR2 sequences are SQVTM and ANQGSEA. The CDR3 loop spans 12 amino acids. The V end lost 7 bases, the J end lost 8 bases, and 17 bases lay between the germline ends. Here the CDR3 DNA reads TGCAGCGCGTATAAAGGGGCCAGAGGCTACACCTTC. This codes for CSAYKGARGYTF.

The chain recombines TRBV7-2 with TRBJ1-1; D perhaps matches TRBD1 (5 bases). Per the germline V gene, CDR1 is SGHTA and CDR2 is FQGNSA. V lost 10 bases and J lost 1, with 10 bases in between. The CDR3 consists of 12 residues. The CDR3: CATGRGNTEAFF. The CDR3 DNA follows: TGTGCCACCGGGAGGGGGAACACTGAAGCTTTCTTT.

This clonotype has ten or more counts. The V gene is TRBV7-2, the J gene TRBJ2-1, with D unclear. V was clipped by 4 bases and J by 0 bases, with 13 bases between them. The germline V gene has CDR1 SGHTA and CDR2 FQGNSA. The CDR3 contains 16 residues. This CDR3 is CASSSRVLSSYNEQFF. For the CDR3, the DNA is TGTGCCAGCAGCTCCCGGGTCTTGAGCTCCTACAATGAGCAGTTCTTC.

The sample holds a few counts of this clonotype. V usage is TRBV27 and J usage is TRBJ1-1, with D perhaps matching TRBD1 (5 bases). Trimming stripped 2 bases from V and 3 bases from J, with 10 bases between. The V gene's germline CDR1 is MNHEY and CDR2 SMNVEV (reference sequence). The CDR3 is 14 residues long. This chain's CDR3 is CASSLRLGDTEAFF. In nucleotides, the CDR3 is TGTGCCAGCAGTTTAAGGCTAGGGGACACTGAAGCTTTCTTT.

This clonotype appeared a few times. One junction end does not reproduce the germline sequence, and a read error may be involved. The chain employs TRBV6-2 or TRBV6-3 and TRBJ2-7, with D possibly TRBD2 on 6 matching bases. This CDR3 comprises 12 residues. Per germline, CDR1 MNHEY and CDR2 SVGEGT. The chain's CDR3 is CASSWKWEERYF. In DNA form, the CDR3 reads TGTGCCAGCAGCTGGAAATGGGAGGAGCGGTACTTC.

This clonotype has just a few counts. The gene calls are TRBV23-1 and TRBJ2-2; no reliable D call. Being an ORF, TRBV23-1 has a function that is uncertain. Trimming pared 4 bases from V and 4 bases from J, leaving 7 bases between. The CDR3 covers 13 residues. The CDR3 region is CASSRRSTGELFF. The CDR3 DNA reads as TGCGCCAGCAGTCGTCGTTCCACCGGGGAGCTGTTTTTT.

This clonotype was picked up many times. The genes are TRBV10-2 and TRBJ2-7; 7 bases line up with TRBD1. Germline CDR1 WSHSY, CDR2 SAAADI. After removal of 2 bases from V and 0 bases from J, the junction contained 4 bases not matched to a gene. The CDR3 contains 15 residues. This CDR3 is CASSEPDRSSYEQYF. CDR3 in DNA: TGCGCCAGCAGTGAGCCGGACAGGAGCTCCTACGAGCAGTACTTC.

The chain has TRBV2 and TRBJ2-5, with 7 bases matching TRBD2. There are 14 residues in the CDR3. With 6 bases clipped from V and 4 bases from J, the junction kept 8 bases outside the gene matches. CDR1 is SNHLY, CDR2 FYNNEI, per germline. The CDR3 DNA follows: TGTGCCAGCAGACAGCGGGGAGGAGGAGAGACCCAGTACTTC. As protein: CASRQRGGGETQYF.

This clonotype occurred a few times. The chain is built from TRBV11-2 and TRBJ2-3; the D gene could be TRBD1 or TRBD2 (5 bases each). The CDR3 consists of 15 residues. Per germline, CDR1 SGHAT and CDR2 FQNNGV. V dropped 5 bases and J dropped 0 bases, with 12 bases sitting between them. DNA of the CDR3: TGTGCCAGCAGCCCCGGGGCAACTAGCACAGATACGCAGTATTTT. Protein product: CASSPGATSTDTQYF. The full variable domain, rest sourced from reference TRBV11-2 and TRBJ2-3, is EAGVAQSPRYKIIEKRQSVAFWCNPISGHATLYWYQQILGQGPKLLIQFQNNGVVDDSQLPKDRFSAERLKGVDSTLKIQPAKLEDSAVYLCASSPGATSTDTQYFGPGTRLTVL.

This clonotype turned up a few times. The V and J genes are TRBV20-1 and TRBJ2-3; D unresolved. Germline V gives CDR1 DFQATT, CDR2 SNEGSKA (reference sequence). The ends were cut back, 3 bases at V and 6 bases at J, with 13 bases in the middle. This CDR3 region has 13 residues. CDR3 region: CSASPTPTDTQYF. CDR3 DNA sequence: TGCAGTGCTAGTCCCACCCCCACCGATACGCAGTATTTT.

This sequence joins TRBV14 and TRBJ2-7, with a weak D call TRBD2 (5 bases). Germline loops: CDR1 SGHDN, CDR2 FVKESK. Trimming took off 1 base at V and 2 bases at J, with 15 bases between the two ends. The CDR3 totals 16 residues. The CDR3 region has the DNA TGTGCCAGCAGCCAAGCCCGGTCGGGAAAGGCCTACGAGCAGTACTTC. It codes for CASSQARSGKAYEQYF.

This clonotype was recorded at least ten times. This CDR3 is CASKGRVFPEAFF. Written as DNA, the CDR3 is TGTGCCAGCAAAGGCAGGGTATTCCCTGAAGCTTTCTTT. The chain is built from TRBV6-5 and TRBJ1-1, with D perhaps matching TRBD1 (5 bases). Trimming stripped 7 bases from V and 6 bases from J, with 15 bases between. This CDR3 is built from 13 residues. Looked up from germline, CDR1 is MNHEY and CDR2 is SVGAGI.

The table lists this clonotype with many counts. The V and J genes are TRBV7-6 and TRBJ1-2; TRBD1 might be the D (6 bases). CDR3 length equals 15 residues. V gave up 1 base and J gave up 4 bases, with 13 bases separating them. In germline, CDR1 is SGHVS, CDR2 FNYEAQ. Written as DNA, the CDR3 is TGTGCCAGCAGCTTAGAAGCGGCAGGGGTCTATGGCTACACCTTC. This encodes CASSLEAAGVYGYTF. Based on the CDR3 plus reference TRBV7-6 and TRBJ1-2, the full variable domain is GAGVSQSPRYKVTKRGQDVALRCDPISGHVSLYWYRQALGQGPEFLTYFNYEAQQDKSGLPNDRFSAERPEGSISTLTIQRTEQRDSAMYRCASSLEAAGVYGYTFGSGTRLTVV.

This clonotype was observed a handful of times. The V and J genes are TRBV10-3 and TRBJ2-7; no firm D call. Trimming removed 6 bases from V and 7 bases from J, with 13 bases in between. This CDR3 is 12 amino acids long. Germline values: CDR1 ENHRY, CDR2 SYGVKD. CDR3: CAIRETLREQYF. In DNA, the CDR3 is TGTGCCATCAGAGAGACTTTGAGGGAGCAGTACTTC.

This clonotype has a count of ten or more. V usage is TRBV5-1 and J usage is TRBJ1-3; D possibly corresponds to TRBD1 (5 bases). The CDR3 loop spans 17 amino acids. Germline V gene lookup returns CDR1 SGHRS and CDR2 YFSETQ. Deletions cut 0 bases from V and 0 bases from J, with 13 bases between. CDR3 amino acids: CASSLEGVASSGNTIYF. CDR3 in DNA: TGCGCCAGCAGCTTGGAAGGGGTAGCAAGCTCTGGAAACACCATATATTTT.

The V gene is TRBV21-1, the J gene TRBJ2-1; the table names TRBD2, a call not compared with the DNA. TRBV21-1 is deemed a pseudogene. The CDR3 totals 18 residues. The CDR3 DNA reads TGTGCCAGCAGCAAAGTCGCTAGCGGGGGGGCCCGCTACAATGAGCAGTTCTTC. Translation gives CASSKVASGGARYNEQFF.

The sample holds a few counts of this clonotype. The V call is TRBV6-6, the J call TRBJ1-1; TRBD1 might be the D (5 bases). The CDR3 runs to 13 residues. Germline V lookup: CDR1 MNHNY, CDR2 SVGAGI (reference sequence). The V end was cut by 4 bases, the J end by 7 bases, with 13 bases between. CDR3 nucleotide sequence: TGTGCCAGCAGTTTGCCCCAGGGCGATGAAGCTTTCTTT. As protein: CASSLPQGDEAFF.

This clonotype was seen ten or more times. V usage is TRBV28 and J usage is TRBJ1-1; D not certain. Germline CDR1 MDHEN, CDR2 SYDVKM. CDR3 length equals 13 residues. Trimming stripped 5 bases from V and 6 bases from J, with 13 bases between. The CDR3 DNA is TGTGCCAGCAGTCCACCCCTCCTGGCTGAAGCTTTCTTT. Amino acids: CASSPPLLAEAFF.

The table lists this clonotype with a few counts. The chain recombines TRBV7-2 with TRBJ1-6, with D possibly TRBD1 on 5 matching bases. The CDR3 covers 17 residues. From germline, CDR1 is SGHTA and CDR2 FQGNSA. V was shortened by 5 bases and J by 6 bases, with 20 bases between the two germline ends. The CDR3 is CASSHGAVDSANSPLHF. DNA of the CDR3: TGTGCCAGCAGCCACGGGGCAGTGGATTCTGCTAATTCACCCCTCCACTTT.